This T cell receptor beta chain originates from a study of T cell changes during pregnancy in multiple sclerosis. CDR1 and CDR2 from the germline V gene are SGHTA and FQGTGA. This CDR3 comprises 13 residues. After removal of 5 bases from V and 6 bases from J, the junction contained 3 bases not matched to a gene. TCRdb keeps only in-frame clones here, not all; method: immunoSEQ multiplex PCR. The sample has approximately 39,000 clones; around 94% are singletons. Source material: PBMCs (not recorded whether the cells were cultured). This chain connects TRBV7-3 to TRBJ2-7; TRBD1 matches 11 bases. The TCR originated in a female donor with multiple sclerosis, enrolled in a pregnancy study. CDR3 protein: CASSMDRGREQYF. As DNA, the CDR3 is TGTGCCAGCAGCATGGACAGGGGGCGCGAGCAGTACTTC.